The clone carrying this T cell receptor beta chain was seen a single time. V was clipped by 2 bases and J by 4 bases, with 18 bases between them. Germline V lookup: CDR1 SGDLS, CDR2 YYNGEE. There are 16 residues in the CDR3. These data come from a study of cytomegalovirus exposure and HLA in healthy donors. PCR used 60 Vbeta primers and 13 Jbeta primers. Produced via immunoSEQ multiplex PCR; TCRdb's table is partial and in-frame only. The sample yields about 110,000 clones, roughly three quarters seen once. The sample comprised PBMCs. This clonotype originated in a man aged 18 to 30 in good health and CMV-seronegative. The chain links TRBV9 to TRBJ1-2, with a tentative D call TRBD1 (5 bases). DNA of the CDR3: TGTGCCAGCAGCGTCGCGCCGGGGGAGGTTGGCTATGGCTACACCTTC. Amino acid sequence: CASSVAPGEVGYGYTF.